This TCR beta chain originates from a study of shared clonotypes between healthy human individuals. CD45RO negativity and positive selection for CCR7 defined naive CD8 cells, a population that excluded terminally differentiated effector memory CD45RA+ cells. Assay used: immunoSEQ multiplex PCR; TCRdb lists only in-frame clones, some missing. The sample has almost 700,000 clones; 90% to 95% are singletons. CDR1 MDHEN and CDR2 SYDVKM come from the germline V gene. The CDR3 totals 15 residues. V lost 2 bases and J lost 8; bases outside the gene matches: 8. Sequences were obtained from naive CD8+ T cells sorted from blood. This sequence was found in a man aged 30-40 years in good health. J is TRBJ2-1 and V is TRBV28; TRBD2 matches 8 bases. CDR3 region: CASSLNRRGRHEQFF. In nucleotides, the CDR3 is TGTGCCAGCAGTTTAAATCGTCGCGGGAGGCATGAGCAGTTCTTC.